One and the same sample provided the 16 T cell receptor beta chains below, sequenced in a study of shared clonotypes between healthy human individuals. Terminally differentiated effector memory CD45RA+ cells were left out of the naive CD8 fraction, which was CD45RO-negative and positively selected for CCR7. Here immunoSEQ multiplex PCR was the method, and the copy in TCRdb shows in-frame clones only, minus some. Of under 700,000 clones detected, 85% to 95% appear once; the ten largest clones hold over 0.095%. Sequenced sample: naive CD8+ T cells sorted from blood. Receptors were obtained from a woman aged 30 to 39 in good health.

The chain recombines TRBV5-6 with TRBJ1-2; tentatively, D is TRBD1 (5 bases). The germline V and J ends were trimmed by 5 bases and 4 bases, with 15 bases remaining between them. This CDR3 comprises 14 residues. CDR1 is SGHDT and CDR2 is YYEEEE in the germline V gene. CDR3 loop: CASRTRGGTYGYTF. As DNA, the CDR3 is TGTGCCAGCAGGACGCGCGGGGGTACCTATGGCTACACCTTC. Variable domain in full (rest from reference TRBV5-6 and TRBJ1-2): DAGVTQSPTHLIKTRGQQVTLRCSPKSGHDTVSWYQQALGQGPQFIFQYYEEEERQRGNFPDRFSGHQFPNYSSELNVNALLLGDSALYLCASRTRGGTYGYTFGSGTRLTVV.

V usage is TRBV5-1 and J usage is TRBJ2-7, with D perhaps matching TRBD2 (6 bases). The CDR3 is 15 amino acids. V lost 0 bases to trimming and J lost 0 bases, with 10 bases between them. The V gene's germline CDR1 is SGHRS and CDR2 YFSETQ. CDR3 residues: CASSLAVADSYEQYF. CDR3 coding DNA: TGCGCCAGCAGCTTGGCGGTAGCGGACTCCTACGAGCAGTACTTC. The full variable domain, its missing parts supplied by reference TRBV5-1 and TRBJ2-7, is KAGVTQTPRYLIKTRGQQVTLSCSPISGHRSVSWYQQTPGQGLQFLFEYFSETQRNKGNFPGRFSGRQFSNSRSEMNVSTLELGDSALYLCASSLAVADSYEQYFGPGTRLTVT.

CDR3 bases: TGCGCCAGCAGCCTCAAGAAAGAGGGCCCGGACACAGATACGCAGTATTTT. This codes for CASSLKKEGPDTDTQYF. The chain combines TRBV4-1 with TRBJ2-3, with a weak D call TRBD2 (5 bases). Germline CDR1 is MGHRA and CDR2 is YSYEKL. CDR3 size: 17 residues. Trimming took off 4 bases at V and 2 bases at J, with 19 bases between the two ends.

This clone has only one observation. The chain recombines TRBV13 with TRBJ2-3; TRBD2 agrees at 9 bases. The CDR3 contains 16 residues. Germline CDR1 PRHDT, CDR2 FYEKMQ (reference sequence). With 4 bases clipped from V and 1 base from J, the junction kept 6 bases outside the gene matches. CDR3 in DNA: TGTGCCAGCAGCTCGTTAGCGGGAGCTCGCACAGATACGCAGTATTTT. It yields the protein CASSSLAGARTDTQYF. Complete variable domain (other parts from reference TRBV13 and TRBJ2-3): AAGVIQSPRHLIKEKRETATLKCYPIPRHDTVYWYQQGPGQDPQFLISFYEKMQSDKGSIPDRFSAQQFSDYHSELNMSSLELGDSALYFCASSSLAGARTDTQYFGPGTRLTVL.

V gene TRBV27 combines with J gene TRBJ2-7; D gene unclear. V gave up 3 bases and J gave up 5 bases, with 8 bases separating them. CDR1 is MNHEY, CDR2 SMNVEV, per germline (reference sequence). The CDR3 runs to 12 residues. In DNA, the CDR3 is TGTGCCAGCAGTTTGCCGGATAACGAGCAGTACTTC. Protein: CASSLPDNEQYF.

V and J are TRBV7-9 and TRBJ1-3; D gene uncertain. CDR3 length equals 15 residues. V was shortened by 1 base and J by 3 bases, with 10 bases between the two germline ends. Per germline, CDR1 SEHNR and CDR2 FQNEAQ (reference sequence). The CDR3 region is CASSLGFDRGNTIYF. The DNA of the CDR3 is TGTGCCAGCAGCTTAGGTTTCGACCGTGGAAACACCATATATTTT.

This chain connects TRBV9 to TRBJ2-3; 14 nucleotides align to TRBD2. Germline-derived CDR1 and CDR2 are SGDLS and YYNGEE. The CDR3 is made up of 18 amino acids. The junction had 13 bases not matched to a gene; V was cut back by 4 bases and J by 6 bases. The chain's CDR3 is CASSPRTSGRSRGDTQYF. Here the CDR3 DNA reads TGTGCCAGCAGCCCCCGGACTAGCGGGAGGTCCAGGGGGGATACGCAGTATTTT.

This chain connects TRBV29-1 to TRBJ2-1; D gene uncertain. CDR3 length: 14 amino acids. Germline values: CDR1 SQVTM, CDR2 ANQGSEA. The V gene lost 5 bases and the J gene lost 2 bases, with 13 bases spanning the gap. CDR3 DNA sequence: TGCAGCGTTCTTGGCGGTGGGACCTACAATGAGCAGTTCTTC. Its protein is CSVLGGGTYNEQFF.

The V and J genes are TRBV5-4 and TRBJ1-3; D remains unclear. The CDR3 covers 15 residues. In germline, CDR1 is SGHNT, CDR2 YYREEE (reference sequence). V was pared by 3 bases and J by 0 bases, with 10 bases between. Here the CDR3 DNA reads TGTGCCAGCAGCTCAACACGAAGCTCTGGAAACACCATATATTTT. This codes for CASSSTRSSGNTIYF.

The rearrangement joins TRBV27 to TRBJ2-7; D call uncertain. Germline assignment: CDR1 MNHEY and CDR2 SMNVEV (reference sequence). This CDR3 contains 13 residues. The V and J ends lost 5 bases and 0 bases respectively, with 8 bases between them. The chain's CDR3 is CASSDDTSYEQYF. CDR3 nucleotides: TGTGCCAGCAGTGACGACACCTCCTACGAGCAGTACTTC.

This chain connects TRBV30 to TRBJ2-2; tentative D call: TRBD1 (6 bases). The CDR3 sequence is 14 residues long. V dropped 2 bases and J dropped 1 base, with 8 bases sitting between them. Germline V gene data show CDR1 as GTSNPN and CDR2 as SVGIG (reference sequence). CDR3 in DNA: TGTGCCTGGAGTAGAGGGGGGAACACCGGGGAGCTGTTTTTT. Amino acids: CAWSRGGNTGELFF.

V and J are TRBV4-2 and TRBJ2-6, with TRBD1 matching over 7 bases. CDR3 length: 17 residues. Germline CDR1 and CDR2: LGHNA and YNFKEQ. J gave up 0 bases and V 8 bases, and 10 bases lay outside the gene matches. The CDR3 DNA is TGTGCCAGCGCGACAGGGCAGCTCATCTCTGGGGCCAACGTCCTGACTTTC. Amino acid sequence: CASATGQLISGANVLTF.

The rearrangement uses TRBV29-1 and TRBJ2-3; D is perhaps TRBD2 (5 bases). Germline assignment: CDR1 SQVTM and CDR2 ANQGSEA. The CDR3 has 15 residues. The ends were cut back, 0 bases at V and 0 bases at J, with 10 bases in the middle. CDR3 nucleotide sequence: TGCAGCGTTGAAGAAGCGGCCCCTAGCACAGATACGCAGTATTTT. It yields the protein CSVEEAAPSTDTQYF.

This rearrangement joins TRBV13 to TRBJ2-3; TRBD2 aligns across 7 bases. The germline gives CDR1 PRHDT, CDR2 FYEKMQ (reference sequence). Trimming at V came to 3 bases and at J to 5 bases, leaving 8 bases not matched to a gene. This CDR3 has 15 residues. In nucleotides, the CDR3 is TGTGCCAGCAGCTTCCGAGGGGCTAGCGGAGATACGCAGTATTTT. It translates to CASSFRGASGDTQYF.

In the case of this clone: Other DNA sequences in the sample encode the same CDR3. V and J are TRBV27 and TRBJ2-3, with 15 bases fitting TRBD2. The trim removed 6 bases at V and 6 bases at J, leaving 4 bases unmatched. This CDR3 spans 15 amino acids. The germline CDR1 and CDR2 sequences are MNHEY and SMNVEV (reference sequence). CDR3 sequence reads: CASSPGTSGRDTQYF. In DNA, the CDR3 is TGTGCCAGCAGCCCCGGGACTAGCGGGAGGGATACGCAGTATTTT.

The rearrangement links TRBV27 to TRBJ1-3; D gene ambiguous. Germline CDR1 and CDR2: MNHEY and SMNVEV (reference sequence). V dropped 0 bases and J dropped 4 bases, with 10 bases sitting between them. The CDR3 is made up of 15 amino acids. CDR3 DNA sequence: TGTGCCAGCAGTTTATCCCTCGGATTCGGAAACACCATATATTTT. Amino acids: CASSLSLGFGNTIYF.